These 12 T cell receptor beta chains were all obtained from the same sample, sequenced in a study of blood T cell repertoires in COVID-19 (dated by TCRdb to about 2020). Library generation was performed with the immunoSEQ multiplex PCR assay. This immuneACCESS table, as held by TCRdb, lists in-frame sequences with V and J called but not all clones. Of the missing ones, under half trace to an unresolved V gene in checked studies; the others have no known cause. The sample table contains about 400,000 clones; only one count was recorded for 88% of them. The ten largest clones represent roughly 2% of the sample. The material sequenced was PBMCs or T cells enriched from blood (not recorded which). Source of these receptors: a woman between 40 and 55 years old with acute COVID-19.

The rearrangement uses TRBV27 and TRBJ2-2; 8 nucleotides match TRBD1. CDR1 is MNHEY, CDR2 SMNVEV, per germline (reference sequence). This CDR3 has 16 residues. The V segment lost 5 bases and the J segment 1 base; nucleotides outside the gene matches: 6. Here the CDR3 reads CASSTSGTGNTGELFF. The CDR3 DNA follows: TGTGCCAGCAGTACATCCGGGACAGGGAACACCGGGGAGCTGTTTTTT.

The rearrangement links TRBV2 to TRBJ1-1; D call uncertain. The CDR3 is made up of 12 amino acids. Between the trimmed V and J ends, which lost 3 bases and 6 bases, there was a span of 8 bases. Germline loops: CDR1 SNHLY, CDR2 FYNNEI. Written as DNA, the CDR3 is TGTGCCAGCAGTGACCCCCGCGCTGAAGCTTTCTTT. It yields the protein CASSDPRAEAFF.

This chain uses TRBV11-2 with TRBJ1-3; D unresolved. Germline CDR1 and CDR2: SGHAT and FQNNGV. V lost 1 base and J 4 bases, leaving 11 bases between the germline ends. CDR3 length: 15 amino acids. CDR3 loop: CASSLGPGRGNTIYF. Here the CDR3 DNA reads TGTGCCAGCAGCTTAGGACCCGGGAGAGGAAACACCATATATTTT.

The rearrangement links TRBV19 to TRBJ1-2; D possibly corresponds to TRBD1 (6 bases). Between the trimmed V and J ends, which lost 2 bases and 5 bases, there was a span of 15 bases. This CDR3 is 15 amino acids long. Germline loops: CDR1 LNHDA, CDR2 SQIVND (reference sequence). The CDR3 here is CASSIRGTADYGYTF. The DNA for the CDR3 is TGTGCCAGTAGTATAAGGGGGACGGCTGATTATGGCTACACCTTC.

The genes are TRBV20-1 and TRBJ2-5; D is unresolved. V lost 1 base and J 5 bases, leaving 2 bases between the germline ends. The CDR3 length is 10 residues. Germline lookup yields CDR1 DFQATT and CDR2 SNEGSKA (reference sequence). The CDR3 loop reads CSARAETQYF. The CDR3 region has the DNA TGCAGTGCTAGAGCGGAGACCCAGTACTTC.

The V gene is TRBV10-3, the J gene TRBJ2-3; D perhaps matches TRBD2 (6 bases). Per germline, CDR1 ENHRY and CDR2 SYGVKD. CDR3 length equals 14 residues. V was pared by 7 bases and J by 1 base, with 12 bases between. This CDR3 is CAIKRGGGTDTQYF. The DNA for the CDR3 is TGTGCCATCAAGAGGGGAGGAGGCACAGATACGCAGTATTTT.

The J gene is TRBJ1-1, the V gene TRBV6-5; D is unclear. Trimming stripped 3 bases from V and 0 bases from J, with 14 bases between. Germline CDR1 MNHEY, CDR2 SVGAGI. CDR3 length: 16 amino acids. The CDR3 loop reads CASSYSGNGMNTEAFF. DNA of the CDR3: TGTGCCAGCAGTTATTCCGGGAATGGGATGAACACTGAAGCTTTCTTT.

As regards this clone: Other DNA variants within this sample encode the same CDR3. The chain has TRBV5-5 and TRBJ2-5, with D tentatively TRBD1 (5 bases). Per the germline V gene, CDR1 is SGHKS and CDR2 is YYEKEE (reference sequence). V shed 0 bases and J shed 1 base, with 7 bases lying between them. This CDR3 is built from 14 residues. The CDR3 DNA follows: TGTGCCAGCAGCTTGGGGCAGGGCCAAGAGACCCAGTACTTC. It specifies CASSLGQGQETQYF.

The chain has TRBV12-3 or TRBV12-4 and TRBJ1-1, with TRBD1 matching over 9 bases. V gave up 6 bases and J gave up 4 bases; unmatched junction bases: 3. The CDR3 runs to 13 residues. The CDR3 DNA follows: TGTGCCAGCAGAACAGGGGGCGGCACTGAAGCTTTCTTT. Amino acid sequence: CASRTGGGTEAFF.

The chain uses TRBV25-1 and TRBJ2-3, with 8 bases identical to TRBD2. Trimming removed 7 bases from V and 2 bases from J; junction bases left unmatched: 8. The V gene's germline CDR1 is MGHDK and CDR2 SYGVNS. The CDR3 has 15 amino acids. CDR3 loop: CASTSGGGFTDTQYF. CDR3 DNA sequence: TGTGCCAGCACTTCCGGGGGGGGGTTCACAGATACGCAGTATTTT.

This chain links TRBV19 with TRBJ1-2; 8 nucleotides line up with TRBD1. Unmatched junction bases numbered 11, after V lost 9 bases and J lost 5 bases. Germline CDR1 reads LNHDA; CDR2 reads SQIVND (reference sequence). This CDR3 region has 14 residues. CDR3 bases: TGTGCCAGCAAACACCCCGGGACAGGATATGGCTACACCTTC. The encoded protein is CASKHPGTGYGYTF.

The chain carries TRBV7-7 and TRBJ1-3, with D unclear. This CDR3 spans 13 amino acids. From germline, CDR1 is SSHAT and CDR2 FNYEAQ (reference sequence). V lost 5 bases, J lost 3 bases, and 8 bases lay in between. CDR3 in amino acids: CASSAQVGNTIYF. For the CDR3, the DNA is TGTGCCAGCAGCGCCCAGGTTGGAAACACCATATATTTT. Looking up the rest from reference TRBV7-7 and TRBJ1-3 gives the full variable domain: GAGVSQSPRYKVTKRGQDVTLRCDPISSHATLYWYQQALGQGPEFLTYFNYEAQPDKSGLPSDRFSAERPEGSISTLTIQRTEQRDSAMYRCASSAQVGNTIYFGEGSWLTVV.